The 17 T cell receptor beta chains reported below all come from one sample, sequenced in a study of T cells in Graves' hyperthyroidism and ophthalmopathy. Amplified TCR beta CDR3 regions derived from RNA transcripts. With the HTBI primer set, the TCR CDR3 went through a first round of RT-PCR. TCRdb used MiXCR to reprocess the multiplex PCR reads, holding one entry per CDR3 protein. The sample holds roughly 500,000 distinct CDR3 sequences, about half seen once. The specimen was peripheral blood or thyroid tissue (not recorded which). The receptors were gathered from an adult woman with Graves' disease, either hyperthyroidism or ophthalmopathy (not recorded which).

The J gene is TRBJ2-7, the V gene TRBV24-1, with 7 nucleotides matching TRBD2. CDR3 length: 14 amino acids. CDR1 is KGHDR and CDR2 is SFDVKD in the germline V gene. With V trimmed by 5 bases and J by 4 bases, 7 bases remained unmatched. For the CDR3, the DNA is TGTGCCACCAGTGGCCGCGGGAGAGGATACGAGCAGTACTTC. It is translated as CATSGRGRGYEQYF.

This clonotype was found many times. The chain links TRBV24-1 to TRBJ1-2, with TRBD1 matching 8 bases. The CDR3 covers 15 residues. With V trimmed by 4 bases and J by 4 bases, 7 bases remained unmatched. CDR1 is KGHDR and CDR2 is SFDVKD in the germline V gene. This CDR3 is CATSEGDRGIYGYTF. The DNA of the CDR3 is TGTGCCACCAGTGAAGGAGACAGGGGCATCTATGGCTACACCTTC.

The genes are TRBV5-1 and TRBJ1-2; D not resolved. The germline CDR1 and CDR2 sequences are SGHRS and YFSETQ. The CDR3 is 13 amino acids. V lost 0 bases and J 4 bases, leaving 7 bases between the germline ends. The DNA of the CDR3 is TGCGCCAGCAGCTTGGACCCTAGCTATGGCTACACCTTC. Encoded protein: CASSLDPSYGYTF. The whole variable domain, filled in from reference TRBV5-1 and TRBJ1-2, reads KAGVTQTPRYLIKTRGQQVTLSCSPISGHRSVSWYQQTPGQGLQFLFEYFSETQRNKGNFPGRFSGRQFSNSRSEMNVSTLELGDSALYLCASSLDPSYGYTFGSGTRLTVV.

The chain links TRBV7-9 to TRBJ2-5; TRBD2 aligns across 11 bases. CDR3 length equals 15 residues. The J segment lost 3 bases and the V segment lost 4 bases, leaving 4 bases of the junction unmatched. Germline assignment: CDR1 SEHNR and CDR2 FQNEAQ (reference sequence). The CDR3 loop is CASSSPTSGEETQYF. In DNA, the CDR3 is TGTGCCAGCAGCTCTCCGACTAGCGGGGAAGAGACCCAGTACTTC.

Many counts were recorded for this clonotype. J is TRBJ1-1 and V is TRBV19; tentatively, D is TRBD1 (6 bases). Trimming stripped 6 bases from V and 0 bases from J, with 11 bases between. CDR3 size: 14 residues. Germline V gene data show CDR1 as LNHDA and CDR2 as SQIVND (reference sequence). The chain's CDR3 is CASRAGTLNTEAFF. The CDR3 DNA is TGTGCCAGTAGAGCCGGGACATTGAACACTGAAGCTTTCTTT.

This clonotype has ten or more counts. The rearrangement joins TRBV7-8 to TRBJ1-4; TRBD1 agrees at 8 bases. From germline, CDR1 is SGHVS and CDR2 FQNEAQ. The CDR3 covers 13 residues. V lost 7 bases to trimming and J lost 5 bases; unmatched junction nucleotides: 3. The CDR3 DNA is TGTGCCAGCACTCGGACAGGGAATGAAAAACTGTTTTTT. The encoded protein is CASTRTGNEKLFF. The complete variable domain, with remaining parts taken from reference TRBV7-8 and TRBJ1-4, reads GAGVSQSPRYKVAKRGQDVALRCDPISGHVSLFWYQQALGQGPEFLTYFQNEAQLDKSGLPSDRFFAERPEGSVSTLKIQRTQQEDSAVYLCASTRTGNEKLFFGSGTQLSVL.

The V and J genes are TRBV20-1 and TRBJ1-3; tentative D call: TRBD1 (5 bases). Germline V gives CDR1 DFQATT, CDR2 SNEGSKA (reference sequence). The CDR3 runs 14 residues. V was clipped by 6 bases and J by 0 bases, with 12 bases between them. The CDR3 spells CSAAGTASGNTIYF. CDR3 bases: TGCAGTGCCGCCGGGACGGCCTCTGGAAACACCATATATTTT.

V and J are TRBV5-1 and TRBJ1-1; D call uncertain. The CDR3 has 15 amino acids. The ends were cut back, 1 base at V and 2 bases at J, with 12 bases in the middle. Germline assignment: CDR1 SGHRS and CDR2 YFSETQ. CDR3 sequence reads: CASSLITFGNTEAFF. The CDR3 nucleotides read TGCGCCAGCAGCTTGATTACATTCGGCAACACTGAAGCTTTCTTT.

This clonotype occurred many times. The rearrangement joins TRBV7-6 to TRBJ1-2; weak D call: TRBD1 (5 bases). Germline V gene sequence: CDR1 SGHVS, CDR2 FNYEAQ. V was shortened by 5 bases and J by 8 bases, with 18 bases between the two germline ends. This CDR3 is 14 amino acids long. The CDR3: CASSHRDGVRGYTF. The CDR3 DNA reads TGTGCCAGCAGCCACCGGGACGGGGTGAGAGGCTACACCTTC.

This clonotype was seen a handful of times. The rearrangement links TRBV20-1 to TRBJ2-5; the D is unclear. The CDR3 runs to 11 residues. Trimming removed 1 base at V and 5 bases at J, with 5 bases between. Germline-derived CDR1 and CDR2 are DFQATT and SNEGSKA (reference sequence). The CDR3 is CSARADETQYF. CDR3 nucleotide sequence: TGCAGTGCTAGAGCGGACGAGACCCAGTACTTC.

The J gene is TRBJ1-6, the V gene TRBV9; the match to TRBD1 covers 7 bases. V was pared by 3 bases and J by 6 bases, with 9 bases of the junction left unmatched. Germline V gene lookup returns CDR1 SGDLS and CDR2 YYNGEE. CDR3 size: 16 residues. DNA of the CDR3: TGTGCCAGCAGCGGAAGACAGGGTTTTATTAATTCACCCCTCCACTTT. The encoded protein is CASSGRQGFINSPLHF.

The chain joins TRBV10-3 to TRBJ1-2; tentative D call: TRBD1 (6 bases). The CDR3 runs 13 residues. The germline V gene has CDR1 ENHRY and CDR2 SYGVKD. With 6 bases removed from V and 8 bases from J, the gap between germline ends came to 16 bases. CDR3 coding DNA: TGTGCCATCAGCGACGCATCGGGGGGCGGCTACACCTTC. Its protein is CAISDASGGGYTF.

The sample holds many counts of this clonotype. The genes are TRBV7-2 and TRBJ1-1; D ambiguous. The CDR3 sequence is 13 residues long. The germline CDR1 and CDR2 sequences are SGHTA and FQGNSA. V was shortened by 3 bases and J by 3 bases, with 8 bases between the two germline ends. The CDR3 DNA reads TGTGCCAGCAGCTTCCACTTGTACACTGAAGCTTTCTTT. Its protein is CASSFHLYTEAFF. Together with reference TRBV7-2 and TRBJ1-1, the CDR3 gives the full variable domain: GAGVSQSPSNKVTEKGKDVELRCDPISGHTALYWYRQSLGQGLEFLIYFQGNSAPDKSGLPSDRFSAERTGGSVSTLTIQRTQQEDSAVYLCASSFHLYTEAFFGQGTRLTVV.

The chain is built from TRBV7-2 and TRBJ1-5, with D perhaps TRBD1 (5 bases). V lost 6 bases and J 1 base, leaving 19 bases between the germline ends. This CDR3 has 17 residues. Germline CDR1 SGHTA, CDR2 FQGNSA. The DNA of the CDR3 is TGTGCCAGCAGTATAGGGGCAGGGCCTACAAGCAATCAGCCCCAGCATTTT. As protein: CASSIGAGPTSNQPQHF.

The sample holds many counts of this clonotype. This rearrangement joins TRBV5-1 to TRBJ1-5, with D possibly being TRBD1 (5 bases). Germline CDR1 reads SGHRS; CDR2 reads YFSETQ. Trimming took 0 bases from V and 5 from J, leaving 9 bases between them. There are 14 residues in the CDR3. CDR3 sequence: CASSLEGLDQPQHF. The CDR3 nucleotides are TGCGCCAGCAGCTTGGAGGGACTGGATCAGCCCCAGCATTTT. The full variable domain, completed using reference TRBV5-1 and TRBJ1-5, is KAGVTQTPRYLIKTRGQQVTLSCSPISGHRSVSWYQQTPGQGLQFLFEYFSETQRNKGNFPGRFSGRQFSNSRSEMNVSTLELGDSALYLCASSLEGLDQPQHFGDGTRLSIL.

This clonotype appeared a few times. The genes are TRBV11-2 and TRBJ1-2, with D unresolved. Trimming took off 1 base at V and 7 bases at J, with 10 bases between the two ends. The CDR3 spans 13 residues. CDR1 is SGHAT, CDR2 FQNNGV, per germline. The chain's CDR3 is CASSLVGGSGYTF. DNA for the CDR3: TGTGCCAGCAGCTTAGTAGGAGGAAGTGGCTACACCTTC.

The chain carries TRBV2 and TRBJ2-5, with 7 bases that match TRBD1. The CDR3 sequence is 14 residues long. Germline V gene lookup returns CDR1 SNHLY and CDR2 FYNNEI. The V and J ends lost 4 bases and 2 bases, in that order; junction bases with no gene match: 4. CDR3 residues: CASSATQGQETQYF. CDR3 DNA sequence: TGTGCCAGCAGTGCCACACAGGGGCAAGAGACCCAGTACTTC.